This T cell receptor beta chain was sequenced for a study of T cell responses to AZD1222 COVID-19 vaccine. Findings and caveats of the study: White British people made up most donors, females outnumbered males, and clonal diversity was possibly underestimated. Seropositivity was recorded at baseline in only a handful of AZD1222 recipients. The study reported that nearly half of spike-specific TCRs target unmutated variant regions. Vaccine-associated CD4 TCRs spanned spike, dominant at 160-218 and 743-854.

The method was immunoSEQ multiplex PCR; TCRdb's version includes in-frame clones alone and lacks a portion of them. The table includes 150,000 or so clones, around 90% detected once. The CDR3 consists of 15 residues. CDR1 is MNHEY, CDR2 SMNVEV, per germline (reference sequence). Trimming removed 5 bases from V and 2 bases from J; junction bases left unmatched: 8. In its sample, this clone was seen once. Its antigen is as yet unknown. Sequencing used peripheral blood, obtained on day 0 of MenACWY control vaccination. The chain is built from TRBV27 and TRBJ1-1; 7 bases match TRBD1. The TCR comes from an adult in good health. The CDR3 sequence: CASSLRQGSNTEAFF. The CDR3 nucleotides are TGTGCCAGCAGTCTTAGACAGGGCAGTAACACTGAAGCTTTCTTT.